The clone carrying this TCR beta chain was recorded many times. The target antigen is unknown. The record originates from a study of CD8 T cells in ankylosing spondylitis. Notes on the study in general: Significantly higher representation of disease-linked clones was reported for matched ankylosing spondylitis synovial fluid. With a CD8+ phenotype, disease-linked clones were relatively rare in peripheral blood.

MiXCR, applied by TCRdb to the 5' RACE reads, yields one record per CDR3 protein. The repertoire has more than 150,000 distinct CDR3 sequences, 18% of them found once; the top ten carry 3.5% to 5%. Per germline, CDR1 SGHVS and CDR2 FNYEAQ. The CDR3 contains 17 residues. V was pared by 3 bases and J by 2 bases, with 11 bases of the junction left unmatched. Sequenced input: blood, either unsorted or a sorted T cell fraction (not recorded which). The sequence was collected from a male donor under 30 with ankylosing spondylitis or in good health (not recorded which). V and J are TRBV7-6 and TRBJ2-5; 8 bases align to TRBD2. The CDR3, as DNA: TGTGCCAGCAGCTTTGTCCCCACCGGGAGGGGTCAAGAGACCCAGTACTTC. This encodes CASSFVPTGRGQETQYF.